This entry features one T cell receptor beta chain sequence. Its antigen is currently unknown. Only in-frame clones appear in the TCRdb table, and some are missing; sequencing was by immunoSEQ multiplex PCR. This sample yields 100,000 to 150,000 clones, of which 94% are seen a single time; 6% to 7% belongs to the top ten. Trimming shortened V by 7 bases and J by 6 bases, and 16 bases separated the two germline ends. The CDR3 is 13 amino acids. Germline CDR1 reads MNHEY; CDR2 reads SVGAGI. This sample is drawn from a study of T cell responses to AZD1222 COVID-19 vaccine. Study in general: Pooled in the analysis were second doses at about 4 or about 12 weeks. Study-wide results and limits: Recipients of two AZD1222 doses showed rising Spike-specific TCR breadth and depth.

The source is an adult in good health. The chain recombines TRBV6-5 with TRBJ2-7; weak D call: TRBD2 (5 bases). The specimen comprised peripheral blood, sampled on day 0 of AZD1222 vaccination. CDR3 bases: TGTGCCAGCAAGCTAACCGACTATGGCGAGCAGTACTTC. Protein product: CASKLTDYGEQYF.